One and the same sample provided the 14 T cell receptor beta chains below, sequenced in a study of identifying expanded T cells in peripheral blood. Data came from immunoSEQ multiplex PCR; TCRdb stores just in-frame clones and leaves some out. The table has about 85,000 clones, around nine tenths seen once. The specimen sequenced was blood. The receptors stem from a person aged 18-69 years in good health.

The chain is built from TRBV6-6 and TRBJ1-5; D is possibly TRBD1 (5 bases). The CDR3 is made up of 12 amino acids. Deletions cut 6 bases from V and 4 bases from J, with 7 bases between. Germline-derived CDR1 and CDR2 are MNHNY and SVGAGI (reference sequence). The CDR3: CASRSGNQPQHF. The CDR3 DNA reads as TGTGCCAGCAGGTCAGGGAATCAGCCCCAGCATTTT.

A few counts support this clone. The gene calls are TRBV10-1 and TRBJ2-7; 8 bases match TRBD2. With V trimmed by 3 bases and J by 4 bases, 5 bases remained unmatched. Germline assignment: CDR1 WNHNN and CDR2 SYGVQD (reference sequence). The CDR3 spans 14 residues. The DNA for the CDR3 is TGCGCCAGCAGTGAACGGGCGGGAGGTTACGAGCAGTACTTC. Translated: CASSERAGGYEQYF.

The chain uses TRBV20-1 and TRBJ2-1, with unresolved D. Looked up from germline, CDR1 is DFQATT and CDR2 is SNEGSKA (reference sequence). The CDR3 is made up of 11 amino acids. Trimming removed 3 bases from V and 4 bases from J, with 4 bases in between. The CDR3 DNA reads TGCAGTGCTAGCGTTTACAATGAGCAGTTCTTC. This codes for CSASVYNEQFF.

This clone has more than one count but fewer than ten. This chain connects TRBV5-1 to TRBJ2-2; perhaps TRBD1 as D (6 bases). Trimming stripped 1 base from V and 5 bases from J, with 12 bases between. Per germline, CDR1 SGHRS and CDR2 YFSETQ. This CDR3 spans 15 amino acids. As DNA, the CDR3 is TGCGCCAGCAGCTTGAGGGGGAGTAGGACCGGGGAGCTGTTTTTT. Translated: CASSLRGSRTGELFF.

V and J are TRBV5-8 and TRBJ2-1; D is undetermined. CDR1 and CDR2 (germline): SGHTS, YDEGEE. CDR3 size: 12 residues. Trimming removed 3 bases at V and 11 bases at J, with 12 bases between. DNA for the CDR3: TGTGCCAGCAGCTCGTTTATAAAGCAGCAGTTCTTC. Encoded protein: CASSSFIKQQFF.

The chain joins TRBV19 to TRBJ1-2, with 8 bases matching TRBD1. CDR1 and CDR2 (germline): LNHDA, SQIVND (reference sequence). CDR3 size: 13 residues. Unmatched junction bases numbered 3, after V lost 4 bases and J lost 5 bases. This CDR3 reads CASSRTGQYGYTF. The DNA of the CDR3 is TGTGCCAGTAGTAGGACAGGGCAGTATGGCTACACCTTC.

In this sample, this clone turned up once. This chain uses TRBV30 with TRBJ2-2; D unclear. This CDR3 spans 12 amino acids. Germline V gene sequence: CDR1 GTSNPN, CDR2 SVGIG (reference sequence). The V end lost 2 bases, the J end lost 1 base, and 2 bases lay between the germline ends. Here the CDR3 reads CAWSRNTGELFF. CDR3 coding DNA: TGTGCCTGGAGTCGGAACACCGGGGAGCTGTTTTTT.

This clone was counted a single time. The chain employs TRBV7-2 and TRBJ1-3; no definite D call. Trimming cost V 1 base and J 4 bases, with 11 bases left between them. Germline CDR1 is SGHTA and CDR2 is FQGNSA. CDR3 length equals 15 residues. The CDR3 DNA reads TGTGCCAGCAGCTTAGACCCGGGTGCGGGAAACACCATATATTTT. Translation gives CASSLDPGAGNTIYF.

CDR3 in amino acids: CASSLVPASPYEQYF. The CDR3 bases are TGTGCCAGCAGCTTAGTGCCAGCCTCCCCTTACGAGCAGTACTTC. The genes are TRBV11-3 and TRBJ2-7; D is unclear. The CDR3 runs 15 residues. The V end was cut by 1 base, the J end by 4 bases, with 14 bases between. CDR1 is SGHNT, CDR2 YENEEA, per germline.

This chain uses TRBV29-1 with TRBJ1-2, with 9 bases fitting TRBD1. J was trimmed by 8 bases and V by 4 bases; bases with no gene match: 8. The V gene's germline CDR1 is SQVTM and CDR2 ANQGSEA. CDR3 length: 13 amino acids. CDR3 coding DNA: TGCAGCGTTGGACAGGGGGAATTTGGCGGCTACACCTTC. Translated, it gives CSVGQGEFGGYTF.

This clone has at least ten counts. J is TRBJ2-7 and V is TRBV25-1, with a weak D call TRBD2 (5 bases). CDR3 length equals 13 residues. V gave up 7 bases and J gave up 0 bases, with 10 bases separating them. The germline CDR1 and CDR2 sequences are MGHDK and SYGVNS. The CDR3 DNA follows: TGTGCCAGCACGGACTCTTCCTCCTACGAGCAGTACTTC. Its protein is CASTDSSSYEQYF.

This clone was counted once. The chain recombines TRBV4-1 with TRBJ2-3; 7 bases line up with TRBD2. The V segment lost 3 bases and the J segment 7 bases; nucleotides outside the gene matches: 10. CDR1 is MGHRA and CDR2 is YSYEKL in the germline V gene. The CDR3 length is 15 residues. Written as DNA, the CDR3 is TGCGCCAGCAGCCACCTTAGCGGCGGGGGTAATACGCAGTATTTT. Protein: CASSHLSGGGNTQYF.

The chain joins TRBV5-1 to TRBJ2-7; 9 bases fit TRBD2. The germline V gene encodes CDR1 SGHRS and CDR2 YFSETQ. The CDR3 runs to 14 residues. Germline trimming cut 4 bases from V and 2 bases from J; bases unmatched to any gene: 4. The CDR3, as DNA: TGCGCCAGCAGCCCGACTAGCGGCACCTACGAGCAGTACTTC. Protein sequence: CASSPTSGTYEQYF.

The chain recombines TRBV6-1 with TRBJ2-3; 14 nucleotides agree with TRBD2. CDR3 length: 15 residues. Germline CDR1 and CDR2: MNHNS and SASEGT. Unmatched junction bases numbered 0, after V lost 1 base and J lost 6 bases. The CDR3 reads CASSEGTSGGDTQYF. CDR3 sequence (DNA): TGTGCCAGCAGTGAAGGGACTAGCGGGGGGGATACGCAGTATTTT.